The rows below give T cell receptor beta chains drawn from one sample of a study of Ad26.COV2.S vaccination and SARS-CoV-2 variants. TCRdb's copy holds only in-frame clones and misses some; the assay was immunoSEQ multiplex PCR. The data contain some 400,000 clones, 89% of them singletons. Sequenced here: peripheral blood, sampled in a trial of Ad26.COV2.S vaccine versus placebo. These receptors were obtained from a person between 18 and 65 years old who received the Ad26.COV2.S COVID-19 vaccine or a placebo. The CDR3 runs from the conserved cysteine through the conserved F or W. Each record gives: J gene, V gene, D gene, clone size, CDR3 length, CDR3 DNA, CDR3 protein. D genes are given only for firm matches. Clone size is stated in some rows and not others, as once, few, many or a class when expanded.

TRBJ1-1,TRBV5-1,-,-,16,TGCGCCAGCAGCTTGGTTTTACAGAATATGAACACTGAAGCTTTCTTT,CASSLVLQNMNTEAFF
TRBJ2-7,TRBV5-6,TRBD2,-,17,TGTGCCAGCAGCTTTTCCCTCAAGCGGGAGTTCCCCTACGAGCAGTACTTC,CASSFSLKREFPYEQYF
TRBJ2-1,TRBV3-1/TRBV3-2,-,-,18,TGTGCCAGCAGCCAAGATAGGCAGGGGCCCCTATCCTACAATGAGCAGTTCTTC,CASSQDRQGPLSYNEQFF
TRBJ2-5,TRBV12-3/TRBV12-4,-,-,12,TGTGCCAGCAGTCCTCCGGACGGGGCCCAGTACTTC,CASSPPDGAQYF
TRBJ2-1,TRBV4-2,-,-,13,TGTGCCAGCAGCCAAGATCTTGGCTTAGGGCCGTTCTTC,CASSQDLGLGPFF
TRBJ2-2,TRBV2,TRBD2,-,17,TGTGCCAGCAGTGTTATACTAGCGGGAGGGGGCGGCGGGGAGCTGTTTTTT,CASSVILAGGGGGELFF
TRBJ1-1,TRBV29-1,-,-,12,TGCAGCGTTGAAGACAGGGCCACTGAAGCTTTCTTT,CSVEDRATEAFF
TRBJ1-3,TRBV27,-,-,13,TGTGCCAGCGCCCCTCGTACAGGAAACACCATATATTTT,CASAPRTGNTIYF
TRBJ1-2,TRBV28,-,-,13,TGTGCCAGCAGCTGGGGCGGGGACTATGGCTACACCTTC,CASSWGGDYGYTF
TRBJ1-1,TRBV30,-,-,15,TGTGCCTGGAGTGTTTTCGGGGGGCGCGGGATTGAAGCTTTCTTT,CAWSVFGGRGIEAFF
TRBJ1-5,TRBV28,-,-,15,TGTGCCAGCTCTTTAGCGAGCATTAGCAATCAGCCCCAGCATTTT,CASSLASISNQPQHF
TRBJ1-6,TRBV7-6,-,-,15,TGTGCCAGCAGCCCCCGACAAGTTCCTTATTCACCCCTCCACTTT,CASSPRQVPYSPLHF
TRBJ1-1,TRBV5-6,-,-,16,TGTGCCAGCAGCCGAGGGTTCCACTCTATGAACACTGAAGCTTTCTTT,CASSRGFHSMNTEAFF
TRBJ1-5,TRBV5-5,TRBD1,-,14,TGTGCCAGCAGCTTAGGGACAGGTAATCAGCCCCAGCATTTT,CASSLGTGNQPQHF
TRBJ2-7,TRBV27,-,once,15,TGTGCCAGCAGTTTTGCGGGCGCTAAATCCTACGAGCAGTACTTC,CASSFAGAKSYEQYF
TRBJ2-7,TRBV19,TRBD2,-,16,TGTGCCACGAAACGTATAGCGGGAGGGAACTCCTACGAGCAGTACTTC,CATKRIAGGNSYEQYF
TRBJ2-5,TRBV6-1,TRBD1,-,15,TGTGCCAGCAGTGAAGTGACAGGGGGGGGAGAGACCCAGTACTTC,CASSEVTGGGETQYF
TRBJ2-1,TRBV7-8,-,-,11,TGTGCCAGCAGGCTATACAATGAGCAGTTCTTC,CASRLYNEQFF
TRBJ2-7,TRBV6-1,TRBD1,-,14,TGTGCCAGCAGTGAATTCGGACAGGCCTACGAGCAGTACTTC,CASSEFGQAYEQYF
TRBJ2-3,TRBV10-3,TRBD1,-,14,TGTGCCATCAGTGAAGACAGGGGCACAGATACGCAGTATTTT,CAISEDRGTDTQYF
TRBJ2-7,TRBV27,-,once,12,TGTGCCAGCAGCAACTCGCCTACGGTGCAGTACTTC,CASSNSPTVQYF
TRBJ2-5,TRBV7-3,-,-,14,TGTGCCAGCAGCATAGATCAGGGGAGAGAGACCCAGTACTTC,CASSIDQGRETQYF
TRBJ2-5,TRBV28,TRBD1,-,15,TGTGCCAGCAGTCGGACAGGGAGACGGCAGGAGACCCAGTACTTC,CASSRTGRRQETQYF
TRBJ1-6,TRBV30,-,few,15,TGTGCCCGGGGGAGCGATGGGCGGCCGGGATCACCCCTCCACTTT,CARGSDGRPGSPLHF
TRBJ2-7,TRBV4-1,-,-,13,TGCGCCAGCAGCCACCCCTTAGAACCCGAGCAGTACTTC,CASSHPLEPEQYF
TRBJ2-1,TRBV21-1,-,-,13,TGTGCCAAATCAAAACAGGGGGCAGATGAGCAGTTCTTC,CAKSKQGADEQFF
TRBJ2-2,TRBV12-5,-,-,15,TGTGCTAGTGGTTTGGTACCCAACTTAGCCGGGGAGCTGTTTTTT,CASGLVPNLAGELFF